This TCR beta chain is from a study of regulatory T cells in long-lasting Graves disease. iRepertoire HTBI primers and Arm-PCR of CDR3 regions built TCR beta libraries. Original processing notes: Sample data revealed under 75 TRBV and 12 to 15 TRBJ segments. TCRdb processed the multiplex PCR reads anew with MiXCR; each CDR3 protein has one entry. The V and J calls were determined by TCRdb, not by the authors. The repertoire holds about 450,000 distinct CDR3 sequences, 12% to 15% seen once, with more than 15% in the top ten. Findings and caveats of the study: Newly diagnosed patients shared 850 to 1,000 public clonotypes; persistent patients shared a few thousand.

As to this clonotype: The antigen is undetermined.

The CDR3 loop spans 17 amino acids. Trimming cost V 8 bases and J 4 bases; bases outside gene matches: 18. Germline V gene data show CDR1 as MDHEN and CDR2 as SYDVKM. Specified time point: newly diagnosed GD, antithyroid drugs for less than 3 months. RNA extracted from PBMCs served as the sequencing template. EDTA tubes received roughly 9 milliliters of collected peripheral blood. In addition, the sample was reused for a study of T cells in Graves' hyperthyroidism and ophthalmopathy. That report adds: RT-PCR in the first round (using the HTBI primer set) targeted the TCR CDR3.

This receptor was obtained from a woman aged 45-65 years with Graves disease. Here the sequenced sample was peripheral blood mononuclear cells (PBMCs), taken at new diagnosis, from a patient treated with antithyroid drugs. The chain is built from TRBV28 and TRBJ2-7; TRBD1 aligns across 9 bases. CDR3 sequence (DNA): TGTGCCAGCGGCCAAGAACGGACAGGGGCGCTTGGGTACGAGCAGTACTTC. It encodes CASGQERTGALGYEQYF.